The next 23 T cell receptor beta chains were all read from a single sample in a study of blood T cell repertoires in COVID-19. Repertoires were generated with immunoSEQ multiplex PCR, while TCRdb's copy carries only in-frame clones and drops some. The sample includes 180,000 or so clones, approximately 82% of them seen just once. The material sequenced was PBMCs or T cells enriched from blood (not recorded which). These TCRs come from a man in his forties or fifties who had recovered from COVID-19.

The CDR3 here is CASRDRNSPLHF. CDR3 nucleotide sequence: TGTGCCAGTCGGGACAGAAATTCACCCCTCCACTTT. This chain links TRBV28 with TRBJ1-6; 7 bases align to TRBD1. Germline CDR1 reads MDHEN; CDR2 reads SYDVKM. This CDR3 has 12 amino acids. Trimming at V came to 9 bases and at J to 7 bases, leaving 3 bases not matched to a gene.

The chain uses TRBV5-6 and TRBJ1-2; D is unresolved. This CDR3 is built from 13 residues. Germline V lookup: CDR1 SGHDT, CDR2 YYEEEE. Trimming shortened V by 0 bases and J by 5 bases, and 8 bases separated the two germline ends. CDR3 residues: CASSLAREYGYTF. The CDR3 DNA reads TGTGCCAGCAGCTTGGCCCGGGAGTATGGCTACACCTTC.

J is TRBJ1-5 and V is TRBV5-5; D is uncertain. Trimming took 2 bases from V and 4 from J, leaving 22 bases between them. Germline values: CDR1 SGHKS, CDR2 YYEKEE (reference sequence). The length of the CDR3 is 18 residues. CDR3 protein: CASSFEGNLAIINQPQHF. CDR3 in DNA: TGTGCCAGCAGCTTTGAGGGAAATTTGGCCATAATTAATCAGCCCCAGCATTTT.

This sequence joins TRBV19 and TRBJ1-1, with 7 bases aligning to TRBD1. The trim removed 6 bases at V and 2 bases at J, leaving 9 bases unmatched. The CDR3 is made up of 15 amino acids. The germline V gene encodes CDR1 LNHDA and CDR2 SQIVND (reference sequence). CDR3 in DNA: TGTGCCAGTAGGGACAGGAGAGGCATAAACACTGAAGCTTTCTTT. Amino acid sequence: CASRDRRGINTEAFF.

The rearrangement links TRBV6-5 to TRBJ1-2; D remains unclear. CDR3 size: 13 residues. Germline assignment: CDR1 MNHEY and CDR2 SVGAGI. V was trimmed by 7 bases and J by 5 bases, leaving 14 bases between them. The CDR3 DNA follows: TGTGCCAGCACTTCCGGGGTCCATTATGGCTACACCTTC. Protein: CASTSGVHYGYTF.

This chain links TRBV6-5 with TRBJ2-7; TRBD2 matches 7 bases. The CDR3 totals 14 residues. Germline values: CDR1 MNHEY, CDR2 SVGAGI. With 3 bases clipped from V and 6 bases from J, the junction kept 8 bases outside the gene matches. The CDR3 spells CASSYGLEFSEQYF. The DNA for the CDR3 is TGTGCCAGCAGTTATGGACTAGAGTTTTCCGAGCAGTACTTC.

This rearrangement joins TRBV27 to TRBJ2-7; 9 nucleotides match TRBD1. From germline, CDR1 is MNHEY and CDR2 SMNVEV (reference sequence). After removal of 7 bases from V and 3 bases from J, the junction contained 7 bases not matched to a gene. There are 14 residues in the CDR3. Here the CDR3 reads CASTRQGENYEQYF. The CDR3, as DNA: TGTGCCAGCACGAGACAGGGGGAGAACTACGAGCAGTACTTC.

V usage is TRBV30 and J usage is TRBJ1-3; 9 bases are a match to TRBD1. The germline V gene has CDR1 GTSNPN and CDR2 SVGIG (reference sequence). Unmatched junction bases numbered 0, after V lost 5 bases and J lost 4 bases. The CDR3 runs to 12 residues. The chain's CDR3 is CAWGTGGNTIYF. The CDR3 nucleotides read TGTGCCTGGGGGACAGGGGGAAACACCATATATTTT.

The V gene is TRBV4-2, the J gene TRBJ2-1, with D tentatively TRBD2 (5 bases). Looked up from germline, CDR1 is LGHNA and CDR2 is YNFKEQ. The ends were cut back, 1 base at V and 0 bases at J, with 13 bases in the middle. The CDR3 loop spans 17 amino acids. CDR3 sequence reads: CASSQGNSDSSYNEQFF. In DNA, the CDR3 is TGTGCCAGCAGCCAAGGTAATAGCGATAGCTCCTACAATGAGCAGTTCTTC.

The V call is TRBV25-1, the J call TRBJ2-5; TRBD1 matches at 8 bases. Germline CDR1 MGHDK, CDR2 SYGVNS. V trimming: 5 bases; J trimming: 5 bases; junction bases outside the gene matches: 19. There are 18 residues in the CDR3. The CDR3 DNA is TGTGCCAGCAGTCCCCAGACAGGGGCGAGTGGTTGGCGGGAGACCCAGTACTTC. Translating it yields CASSPQTGASGWRETQYF.

The chain joins TRBV19 to TRBJ2-1; tentative D call: TRBD1 (6 bases). The V end lost 8 bases, the J end lost 8 bases, and 10 bases lay between the germline ends. Per the germline V gene, CDR1 is LNHDA and CDR2 is SQIVND (reference sequence). The CDR3 is 11 residues long. CDR3 sequence reads: CASGTRDEQFF. The CDR3 nucleotides read TGTGCCAGTGGGACAAGGGATGAGCAGTTCTTC.

V usage is TRBV4-1 and J usage is TRBJ1-1; D possibly corresponds to TRBD1 (5 bases). The CDR3 spans 13 residues. Deletions cut 4 bases from V and 6 bases from J, with 12 bases between. The V gene's germline CDR1 is MGHRA and CDR2 YSYEKL. CDR3 bases: TGCGCCAGCAGCCGCCGGAGGGGCCCTGAAGCTTTCTTT. Its protein product is CASSRRRGPEAFF.

The rearrangement links TRBV7-3 to TRBJ1-6; D is uncertain. Germline V lookup: CDR1 SGHTA, CDR2 FQGTGA. The CDR3 loop spans 15 amino acids. The ends were cut back, 2 bases at V and 0 bases at J, with 5 bases in the middle. As DNA, the CDR3 is TGTGCCAGCAGCTTACGGGGCTCCTATAATTCACCCCTCCACTTT. Its protein is CASSLRGSYNSPLHF.

This clone showed up many times. Other DNA variants within this sample encode the same CDR3. This rearrangement joins TRBV6-4 to TRBJ2-3, with 11 bases identical to TRBD2. CDR3 length: 15 residues. J was trimmed by 4 bases and V by 0 bases; bases with no gene match: 0. The germline V gene has CDR1 MRHNA and CDR2 SNTAGT. CDR3 sequence reads: CASSDSSGGADTQYF. The CDR3 DNA is TGTGCCAGCAGTGACTCTAGCGGGGGGGCAGATACGCAGTATTTT.

The rearrangement links TRBV5-1 to TRBJ2-1, with no clear D. Trimming took 1 base from V and 5 from J, leaving 4 bases between them. CDR3 size: 12 residues. Germline assignment: CDR1 SGHRS and CDR2 YFSETQ. CDR3 sequence: CASSLTDNEQFF. For the CDR3, the DNA is TGCGCCAGCAGCTTGACGGACAATGAGCAGTTCTTC.

The table lists this clone with a count of one. The chain has TRBV5-1 and TRBJ1-5; weak D call: TRBD1 (5 bases). Trimming left V 4 bases short and J 3 bases short, with 14 bases between. Germline CDR1 reads SGHRS; CDR2 reads YFSETQ. CDR3 length: 15 amino acids. CDR3 sequence: CASSATDPFNQPQHF. The CDR3 region has the DNA TGCGCCAGCAGCGCGACAGATCCTTTCAATCAGCCCCAGCATTTT.

The chain joins TRBV12-5 to TRBJ2-3; TRBD1 aligns across 9 bases. V dropped 6 bases and J dropped 5; count of bases not matched to a gene: 3. Germline V gives CDR1 LGHNT, CDR2 FRNRAP. CDR3 length: 13 amino acids. The CDR3 DNA sequence: TGTGCTAGTGGGAGACAGGGGGAAGATACGCAGTATTTT. This sequence encodes CASGRQGEDTQYF. Full variable domain (missing parts from reference TRBV12-5 and TRBJ2-3): DARVTQTPRHKVTEMGQEVTMRCQPILGHNTVFWYRQTMMQGLELLAYFRNRAPLDDSGMPKDRFSAEMPDATLATLKIQPSEPRDSAVYFCASGRQGEDTQYFGPGTRLTVL.

V usage is TRBV28 and J usage is TRBJ1-6; TRBD1 agrees at 9 bases. The CDR3 sequence is 16 residues long. The V and J ends lost 6 bases and 0 bases, in that order; junction bases with no gene match: 3. Germline V lookup: CDR1 MDHEN, CDR2 SYDVKM. The CDR3 sequence: CASRTGGSSYNSPLHF. Written as DNA, the CDR3 is TGTGCCAGCAGAACAGGGGGCTCCTCCTATAATTCACCCCTCCACTTT.

The chain carries TRBV19 and TRBJ1-1; tentative D call: TRBD1 (5 bases). Looked up from germline, CDR1 is LNHDA and CDR2 is SQIVND (reference sequence). Trimming left V 7 bases short and J 7 bases short, with 22 bases between. The CDR3 runs 15 residues. CDR3 DNA: TGTGCCAGTACCACACAGGTCCTAATTAGAAGTGAAGCTTTCTTT. Translated, it gives CASTTQVLIRSEAFF.

The V gene is TRBV15, the J gene TRBJ1-2; a weak D match, TRBD1 (5 bases). This CDR3 has 14 amino acids. The V end lost 0 bases, the J end lost 5 bases, and 10 bases lay between the germline ends. Germline V gene lookup returns CDR1 LNHNV and CDR2 YYDKDF (reference sequence). The CDR3 reads CATSRDRVGYGYTF. In nucleotides, the CDR3 is TGTGCCACCAGCAGAGACAGGGTTGGATATGGCTACACCTTC.

V and J are TRBV30 and TRBJ1-5, with D unclear. Germline V gene data show CDR1 as GTSNPN and CDR2 as SVGIG (reference sequence). V was cut by 2 bases and J by 4 bases, with 9 bases left in between. The CDR3 is 13 residues long. The CDR3 reads CAWSKAGNQPQHF. The CDR3 region has the DNA TGTGCCTGGAGTAAGGCAGGTAATCAGCCCCAGCATTTT.

The V call is TRBV19, the J call TRBJ1-1; D remains ambiguous. This CDR3 is built from 13 residues. Germline assignment: CDR1 LNHDA and CDR2 SQIVND (reference sequence). V was shortened by 3 bases and J by 5 bases, with 10 bases between the two germline ends. CDR3 coding DNA: TGTGCCAGTAGTATCAACCCGGAGACTGAAGCTTTCTTT. Its translation is CASSINPETEAFF. Full variable domain (rest looked up from reference TRBV19 and TRBJ1-1): DGGITQSPKYLFRKEGQNVTLSCEQNLNHDAMYWYRQDPGQGLRLIYYSQIVNDFQKGDIAEGYSVSREKKESFPLTVTSAQKNPTAFYLCASSINPETEAFFGQGTRLTVV.

The CDR3 nucleotides are TGTGCCAGCAGCCAAGCGGGTTCCTATAATTCACCCCTCCACTTT. Translated: CASSQAGSYNSPLHF. The chain links TRBV3-1 (or the pseudogene TRBV3-2) to TRBJ1-6; D is unresolved. Trimming cost V 1 base and J 1 base, with 5 bases left between them. Germline CDR1 and CDR2: LGHDT and YNNKEL (reference sequence). This CDR3 has 15 residues.